This TCR beta chain was sequenced for a study of a mutant IDH1 vaccine in newly diagnosed glioma. Note on this clone: Its target is not known.

Time point noted: week 47, end of study. It was 300 ug of mutant IDH1 20-mer peptide that made up each vaccine dose, given with topical imiquimod. The repertoire was sequenced with immunoSEQ multiplex PCR; TCRdb's copy has only in-frame clones and lacks some. Counted here are some 13,000 clones, around three quarters occurring once; the ten biggest clones make up about 4.2%. This clonotype was sampled from a woman aged 40 to 50 with glioma. The specimen comprised PBMCs, sampled from a glioma patient whose treatment included an IDH1 peptide vaccine.

The CDR3 reads CASSLAAVPRVGGYTF. CDR3 nucleotides: TGTGCCAGCAGCTTAGCGGCGGTCCCCAGGGTCGGTGGCTACACCTTC. V usage is TRBV7-2 and J usage is TRBJ1-2; tentative D call: TRBD1 (5 bases). The CDR3 totals 16 residues. Germline V gives CDR1 SGHTA, CDR2 FQGNSA. The V end was cut by 0 bases, the J end by 7 bases, with 18 bases between. The whole variable domain, filled in from reference TRBV7-2 and TRBJ1-2, reads GAGVSQSPSNKVTEKGKDVELRCDPISGHTALYWYRQSLGQGLEFLIYFQGNSAPDKSGLPSDRFSAERTGGSVSTLTIQRTQQEDSAVYLCASSLAAVPRVGGYTFGSGTRLTVV.